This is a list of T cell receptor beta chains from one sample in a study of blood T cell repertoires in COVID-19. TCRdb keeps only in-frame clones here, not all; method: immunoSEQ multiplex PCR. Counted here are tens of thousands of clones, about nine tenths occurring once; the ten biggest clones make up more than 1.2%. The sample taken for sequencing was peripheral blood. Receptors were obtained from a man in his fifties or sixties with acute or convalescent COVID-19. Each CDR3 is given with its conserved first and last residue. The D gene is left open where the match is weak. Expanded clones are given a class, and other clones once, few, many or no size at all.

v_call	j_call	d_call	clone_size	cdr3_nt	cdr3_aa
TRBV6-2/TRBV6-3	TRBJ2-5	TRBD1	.	TGTGCCAGCAGTTCGGGGACAGGGGGCGCCGGGGAGACCCAGTACTTC	CASSSGTGGAGETQYF
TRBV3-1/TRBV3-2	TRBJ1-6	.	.	TGTGCCAGCAGCCAAGCCCAGGGTACTTCACCCCTCCACTTT	CASSQAQGTSPLHF
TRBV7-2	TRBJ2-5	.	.	TGTGCCAGCAGCTTACCTCCAGGGGGGGAGACCCAGTACTTC	CASSLPPGGETQYF
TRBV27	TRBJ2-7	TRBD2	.	TGTGCCAGCAGTTTAAGACTAGCGGGCCCGGCCGAGCAGTACTTC	CASSLRLAGPAEQYF
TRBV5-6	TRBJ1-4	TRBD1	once	TGTGCCAGCAGCTCCGCTTCCGGGACAGGGGTGGAAAAACTGTTTTTT	CASSSASGTGVEKLFF
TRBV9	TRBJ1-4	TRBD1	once	TGTGCCAGCAGCTTCCGGGACAGACTAAATGAAAAACTGTTTTTT	CASSFRDRLNEKLFF
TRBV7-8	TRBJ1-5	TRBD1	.	TGTGCCAGCAGCTTAAGACAGGGGCTAAGGTCGGATCAGCCCCAGCATTTT	CASSLRQGLRSDQPQHF
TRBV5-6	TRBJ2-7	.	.	TGTGCCAGCAGCTTCGAGGGGGCGGGGGAGCAGTACTTC	CASSFEGAGEQYF
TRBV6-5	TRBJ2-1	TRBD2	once	TGTGCCAGCAGAGCGGGACTAGCAGACAATGAGCAGTTCTTC	CASRAGLADNEQFF
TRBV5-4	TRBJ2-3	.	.	TGTGCCAGCAGCCTCACAGATACGCAGTATTTT	CASSLTDTQYF
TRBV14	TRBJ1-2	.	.	TGTGCCAGCAGCCTCCATGGGGGGGTCGGGTCTGGCTACACCTTC	CASSLHGGVGSGYTF
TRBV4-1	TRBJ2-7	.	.	TGCGCCAGCAGCCGGCAGGCTGCCTACGAGCAGTACTTC	CASSRQAAYEQYF
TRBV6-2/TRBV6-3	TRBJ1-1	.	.	TGTGCCAGCAGTTTTACAATCGAGGCTTTAATGAACACTGAAGCTTTCTTT	CASSFTIEALMNTEAFF
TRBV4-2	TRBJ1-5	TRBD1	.	TGTGCCAGCAGCCAAGAGGACAGGCGGGATCAGCCCCAGCATTTT	CASSQEDRRDQPQHF
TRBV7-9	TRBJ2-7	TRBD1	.	TGTGCCAGCAGCCTTACAGGGGGCGGTTACGAGCAGTACTTC	CASSLTGGGYEQYF
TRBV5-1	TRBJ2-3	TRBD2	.	TGCGCCAGCAAAAGGGGGCTAGCGGGATCAGATACGCAGTATTTT	CASKRGLAGSDTQYF
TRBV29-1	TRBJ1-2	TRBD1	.	TGCAGCGTTGAAGAGAGGGACAGACATGGCTACACCTTC	CSVEERDRHGYTF
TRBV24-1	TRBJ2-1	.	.	TGTGCCACCAGTAATCCGAGCTCCTACAATGAGCAGTTCTTC	CATSNPSSYNEQFF
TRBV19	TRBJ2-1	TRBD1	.	TGTGCCAGTAGTCGCACGGGACAGGGCCTTAATGAGCAGTTCTTC	CASSRTGQGLNEQFF
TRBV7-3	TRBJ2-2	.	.	TGTGCCAGCAGCTTATTAAGGGGAACCGGGGAGCTGTTTTTT	CASSLLRGTGELFF
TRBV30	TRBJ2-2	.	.	TGTGCCTGGAGCAGGCAAAACACCGGGGAGCTGTTTTTT	CAWSRQNTGELFF
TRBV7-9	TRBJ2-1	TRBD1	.	TGTGCCAGCAGCTACCGGGACAGGAACAATGAGCAGTTCTTC	CASSYRDRNNEQFF
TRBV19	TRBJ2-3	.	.	TGTGCCAGTAGTATTAGCAGGGCGGCAGATACGCAGTATTTT	CASSISRAADTQYF
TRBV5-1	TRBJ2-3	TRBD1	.	TGCGCCAGCAGCCCGGACAGGCCGGCAACAGATACGCAGTATTTT	CASSPDRPATDTQYF
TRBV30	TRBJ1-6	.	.	TGTGCCTGGAGTGTACGTGGGGCGTATTCACCCCTCCACTTT	CAWSVRGAYSPLHF
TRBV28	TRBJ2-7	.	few	TGTGCCAGGCCATGGGACAAGGACTACGAGCAGTACTTC	CARPWDKDYEQYF
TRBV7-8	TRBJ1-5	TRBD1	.	TGTGCCAGCAGATTGCAGGGGGCCCAGCCCCAGCATTTT	CASRLQGAQPQHF
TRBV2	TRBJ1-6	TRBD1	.	TGTGCCAGCGGACAGGGGGTATCCTATAATTCACCCCTCCACTTT	CASGQGVSYNSPLHF
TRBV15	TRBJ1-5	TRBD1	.	TGTGCCACCAGCCAGGACAGGGGGGGCAATCAGCCTCAGCATTTT	CATSQDRGGNQPQHF
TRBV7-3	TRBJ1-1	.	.	TGTGCCAGCAGCTTAAGGGAGGGGCAGGGCATGTCTGAAGCTTTCTTT	CASSLREGQGMSEAFF
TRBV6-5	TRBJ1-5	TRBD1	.	TGTGCCAGCAGTTACAGGGGGCAGAATCAGCCCCAGCATTTT	CASSYRGQNQPQHF
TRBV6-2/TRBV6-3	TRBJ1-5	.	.	TGTGCCAGCAGTTGGGAGGGTAATCAGCCCCAGCATTTT	CASSWEGNQPQHF
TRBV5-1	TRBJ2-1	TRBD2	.	TGCGCCAGCAGCTCTGTAGCGGGAGACTACAATGAGCAGTTCTTC	CASSSVAGDYNEQFF
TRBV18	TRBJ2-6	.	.	TGTGCCAGCACGCGAGGAGGGGCCAACGTCCTGACTTTC	CASTRGGANVLTF
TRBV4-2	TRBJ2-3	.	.	TGTGCCAGCAGCCAAGAAGGGCGACAGGGCACAGATACGCAGTATTTT	CASSQEGRQGTDTQYF
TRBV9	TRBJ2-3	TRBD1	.	TGTGCCAGCAGCTCACGGGACAGTCATTTGTCCGATACGCAGTATTTT	CASSSRDSHLSDTQYF
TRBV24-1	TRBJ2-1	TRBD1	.	TGTGCCACCAGTGACCTAGGACAGGCTAATTACAATGAGCAGTTCTTC	CATSDLGQANYNEQFF
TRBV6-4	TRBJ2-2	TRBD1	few	TGTGCCAGCAATGGGGGACAGGGGGCGCCCGGGGAGCTGTTTTTT	CASNGGQGAPGELFF
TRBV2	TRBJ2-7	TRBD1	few	TGTGCCAGCAGTGAAGGGACAGGACCTCGCCGGTACTTC	CASSEGTGPRRYF
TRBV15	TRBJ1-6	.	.	TGTGCCACCAGCAGTGCCTTAGGACAGCCGAATTCACCCCTCCACTTT	CATSSALGQPNSPLHF
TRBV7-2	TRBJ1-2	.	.	TGTGCCAGCAGCCCCCCGGGGAATTTCTATGGCTACACCTTC	CASSPPGNFYGYTF
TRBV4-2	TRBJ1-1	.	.	TGTGCCAGCAGCCAACCGGGTCGGCTCAAGGGGACTGAAGCTTTCTTT	CASSQPGRLKGTEAFF
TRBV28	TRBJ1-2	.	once	TGTGCCAGCAGTCCAGACCAGGGCCCCTATGGCTACACCTTC	CASSPDQGPYGYTF
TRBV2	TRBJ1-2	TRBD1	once	TGTGCCAGCAGTGCTCCGTACAGGGGTGTTAGGTTTGGCTACACCTTC	CASSAPYRGVRFGYTF